This TCR beta chain is from a study of cytomegalovirus exposure and HLA in healthy donors. The study, taken as a whole, reports: The study labeled more than 150 TCR beta chains cytomegalovirus-associated. Sequencing likely generated an artifact that appeared as a cluster of highly shared sequence variants. Presence/absence comparisons presumed near-even sequencing depth among donors.

The study ran its PCR with 60 Vbeta and 13 Jbeta primers. TCRdb's table, derived via immunoSEQ multiplex PCR, lists solely in-frame clones and lacks some. Here the sample spans 60,000 to 75,000 clones, around 73% being singletons. After removal of 3 bases from V and 7 bases from J, the junction contained 11 bases not matched to a gene. Germline V CDR1 and CDR2: MNHNS, SASEGT. The CDR3 sequence is 15 residues long. A remark on this clone: The antigen remains undetermined.

This sequence originates from a man aged 50-60 years in good health and CMV-seronegative. The material sequenced was PBMCs. This sequence joins TRBV6-1 and TRBJ2-5; 7 nucleotides align to TRBD2. This CDR3 is CASSEGGASFGTQYF. The CDR3 nucleotides read TGTGCCAGCAGTGAGGGAGGGGCCAGCTTTGGGACCCAGTACTTC.